The next 8 T cell receptor beta chains were all read from a single sample in a study of human T cells and chemical hapten exposure. Documented time point: patch test 1, 2 weeks after DPC sensitization. The treatment denotes: therapeutic diphenylcyclopropenone sensitization with weekly scalp DPC. MiXCR, run by TCRdb on the RACE reads, gives a single entry per CDR3 protein. The sample holds 340,000 or so distinct CDR3 sequences; around 7% are singletons and the top ten take 8.4%. This sample comprised whole blood, obtained in connection with sensitization to the hapten diphenylcyclopropenone (DPC). These receptors originate from a woman under 30 with alopecia areata. Some clones in this sample may be carry-over from other donors' samples.

This clonotype was seen a few times. The chain uses TRBV7-6 and TRBJ1-1; 8 bases map to TRBD1. V lost 0 bases and J lost 6; bases outside the gene matches: 3. From germline, CDR1 is SGHVS and CDR2 FNYEAQ. The CDR3 spans 14 residues. CDR3 nucleotide sequence: TGTGCCAGCAGCTTAGCGGACAGGGTGGCTGAAGCTTTCTTT. Translation: CASSLADRVAEAFF.

This clonotype has a count of ten or more. V is TRBV2 and J is TRBJ1-4, with D uncertain. Germline CDR1 SNHLY, CDR2 FYNNEI. The CDR3 consists of 15 residues. With 3 bases removed from V and 1 base from J, the gap between germline ends came to 9 bases. CDR3 protein: CASSDYHLTNEKLFF. The CDR3 nucleotides are TGTGCCAGCAGTGATTACCATCTAACTAATGAAAAACTGTTTTTT.

This clonotype has a handful of counts. The CDR3 DNA is TGCGCCAGCAGCCAAGATTTAGGACAGTTCTCTGGGGCCAACGTCCTGACTTTC. It encodes CASSQDLGQFSGANVLTF. The chain carries TRBV4-3 and TRBJ2-6, with a weak D call TRBD1 (6 bases). In germline, CDR1 is LGHNA, CDR2 YSLEER. V lost 0 bases and J lost 0, with 12 bases in between. The CDR3 has 18 residues.

With respect to this clonotype: It may be a read error: a sequence one base away is much more abundant. This chain connects TRBV5-1 to TRBJ2-6, with D tentatively TRBD1 (6 bases). Germline values: CDR1 SGHRS, CDR2 YFSETQ. The CDR3 is made up of 19 amino acids. V lost 1 base and J 0 bases, leaving 17 bases between the germline ends. CDR3 sequence: CASSLFPGTTHSGANVLTF. The CDR3 bases are TGCGCCAGCAGCTTGTTCCCCGGGACAACACACTCTGGGGCCAACGTCCTGACTTTC.

The gene calls are TRBV2 and TRBJ1-5; perhaps TRBD1 as D (5 bases). CDR1 and CDR2 (germline): SNHLY, FYNNEI. The CDR3 consists of 16 residues. With 4 bases removed from V and 7 bases from J, the gap between germline ends came to 20 bases. DNA of the CDR3: TGTGCCAGCAGTGTAGAGGGACGGTCCTTAGGCCAGCCCCAGCATTTT. This sequence encodes CASSVEGRSLGQPQHF.

There are a few counts of this clonotype. This chain connects TRBV28 to TRBJ2-7, with 9 bases matching TRBD1. Germline CDR1 and CDR2: MDHEN and SYDVKM. Trimming took 4 bases from V and 6 from J; bases not matched to a gene: 7. This CDR3 has 14 amino acids. The CDR3 loop reads CASSSRDREAEQYF. CDR3 nucleotides: TGTGCCAGCAGTTCCAGGGACAGGGAGGCCGAGCAGTACTTC.

This clonotype was observed at least ten times. This chain uses TRBV12-3 or TRBV12-4 with TRBJ2-3, with D unresolved. This CDR3 contains 13 residues. Trimming removed 5 bases from V and 7 bases from J, with 13 bases in between. Written as DNA, the CDR3 is TGTGCCAGCAGTCGAGCTGCCGGTAATACGCAGTATTTT. Protein product: CASSRAAGNTQYF.

This clonotype was counted between two and nine times. The chain joins TRBV9 to TRBJ2-3; the D gene is possibly TRBD1 (5 bases). The CDR3 extends over 13 amino acids. CDR1 SGDLS and CDR2 YYNGEE come from the germline V gene. With 3 bases removed from V and 2 bases from J, the gap between germline ends came to 7 bases. CDR3 in DNA: TGTGCCAGCAGCGAGGGGCCCACAGATACGCAGTATTTT. It specifies CASSEGPTDTQYF. The whole variable domain, remainder taken from reference TRBV9 and TRBJ2-3, is DSGVTQTPKHLITATGQRVTLRCSPRSGDLSVYWYQQSLDQGLQFLIQYYNGEERAKGNILERFSAQQFPDLHSELNLSSLELGDSALYFCASSEGPTDTQYFGPGTRLTVL.